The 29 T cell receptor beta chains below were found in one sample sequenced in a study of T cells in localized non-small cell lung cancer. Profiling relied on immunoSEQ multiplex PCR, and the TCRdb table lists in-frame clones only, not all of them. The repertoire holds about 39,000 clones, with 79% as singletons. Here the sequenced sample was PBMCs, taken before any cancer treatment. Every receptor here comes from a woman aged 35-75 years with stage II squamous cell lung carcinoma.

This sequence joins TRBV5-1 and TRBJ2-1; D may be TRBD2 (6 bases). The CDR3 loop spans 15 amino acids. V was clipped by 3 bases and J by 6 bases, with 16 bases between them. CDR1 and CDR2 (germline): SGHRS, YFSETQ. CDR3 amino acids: CASSWAGRLLNEQFF. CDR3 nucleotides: TGCGCCAGCAGCTGGGCGGGACGGCTACTCAATGAGCAGTTCTTC.

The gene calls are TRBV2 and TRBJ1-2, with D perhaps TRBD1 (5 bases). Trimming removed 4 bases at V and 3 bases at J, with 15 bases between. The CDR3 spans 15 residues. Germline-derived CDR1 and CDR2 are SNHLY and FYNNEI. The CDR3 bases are TGTGCCAGCAGTGTGGCTATCTCGGGGCACTATGGCTACACCTTC. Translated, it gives CASSVAISGHYGYTF. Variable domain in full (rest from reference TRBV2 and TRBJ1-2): EPEVTQTPSHQVTQMGQEVILRCVPISNHLYFYWYRQILGQKVEFLVSFYNNEISEKSEIFDDQFSVERPDGSNFTLKIRSTKLEDSAMYFCASSVAISGHYGYTFGSGTRLTVV.

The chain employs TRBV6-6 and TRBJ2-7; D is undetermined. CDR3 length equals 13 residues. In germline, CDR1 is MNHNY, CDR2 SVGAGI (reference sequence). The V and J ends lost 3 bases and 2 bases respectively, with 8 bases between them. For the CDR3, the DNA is TGTGCCAGCAGTTATTCAGGTGCCTACGAGCAGTACTTC. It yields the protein CASSYSGAYEQYF.

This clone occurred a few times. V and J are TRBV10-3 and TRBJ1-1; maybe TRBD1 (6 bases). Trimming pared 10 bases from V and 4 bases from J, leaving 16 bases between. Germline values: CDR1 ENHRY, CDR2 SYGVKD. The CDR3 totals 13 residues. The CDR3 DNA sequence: TGTGCCACACAACAGGGAAGTGGCACTGAAGCTTTCTTT. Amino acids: CATQQGSGTEAFF.

In DNA, the CDR3 is TGTGCCAGCAGCTTAGGGTTCCAGGGGTACACTGAAGCTTTCTTT. It specifies CASSLGFQGYTEAFF. J is TRBJ1-1 and V is TRBV13; TRBD1 might be the D (6 bases). This CDR3 is built from 15 residues. Germline V gives CDR1 PRHDT, CDR2 FYEKMQ (reference sequence). V dropped 0 bases and J dropped 3 bases, with 11 bases sitting between them.

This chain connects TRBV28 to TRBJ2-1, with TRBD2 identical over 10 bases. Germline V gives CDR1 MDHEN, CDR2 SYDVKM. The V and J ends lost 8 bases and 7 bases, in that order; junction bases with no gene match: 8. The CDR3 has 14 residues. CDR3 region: CASSPGLARNEQFF. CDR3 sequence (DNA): TGTGCCAGCTCGCCGGGACTAGCGCGTAATGAGCAGTTCTTC.

The CDR3 loop reads CASSLGINGDQPQHF. CDR3 DNA: TGTGCCAGCAGCCTGGGTATCAATGGGGATCAGCCCCAGCATTTT. The chain combines TRBV7-2 with TRBJ1-5; no clear D gene. Trimming removed 5 bases at V and 5 bases at J, with 16 bases between. This CDR3 contains 15 residues. Germline CDR1 is SGHTA and CDR2 is FQGNSA.

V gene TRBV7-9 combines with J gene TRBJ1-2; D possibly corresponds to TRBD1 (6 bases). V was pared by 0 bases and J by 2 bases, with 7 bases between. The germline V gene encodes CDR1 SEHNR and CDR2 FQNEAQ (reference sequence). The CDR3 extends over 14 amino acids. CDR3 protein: CASSLADRNYGYTF. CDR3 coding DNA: TGTGCCAGCAGCTTAGCAGACAGGAACTATGGCTACACCTTC.

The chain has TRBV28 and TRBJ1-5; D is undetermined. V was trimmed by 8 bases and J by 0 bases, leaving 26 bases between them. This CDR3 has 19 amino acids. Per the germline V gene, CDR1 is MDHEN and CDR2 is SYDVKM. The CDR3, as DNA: TGTGCCAGCGGCCAGGCAGGAGGGATGGGCTCCTATAGCAATCAGCCCCAGCATTTT. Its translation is CASGQAGGMGSYSNQPQHF. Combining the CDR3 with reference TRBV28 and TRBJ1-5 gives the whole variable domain DVKVTQSSRYLVKRTGEKVFLECVQDMDHENMFWYRQDPGLGLRLIYFSYDVKMKEKGDIPEGYSVSREKKERFSLILESASTNQTSMYLCASGQAGGMGSYSNQPQHFGDGTRLSIL.

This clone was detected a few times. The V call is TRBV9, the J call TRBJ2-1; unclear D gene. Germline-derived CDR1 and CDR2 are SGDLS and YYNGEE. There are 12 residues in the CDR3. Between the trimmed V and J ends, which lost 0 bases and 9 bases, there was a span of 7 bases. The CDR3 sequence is CASSVVGREQFF. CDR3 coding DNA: TGTGCCAGCAGCGTAGTGGGTCGTGAGCAGTTCTTC.

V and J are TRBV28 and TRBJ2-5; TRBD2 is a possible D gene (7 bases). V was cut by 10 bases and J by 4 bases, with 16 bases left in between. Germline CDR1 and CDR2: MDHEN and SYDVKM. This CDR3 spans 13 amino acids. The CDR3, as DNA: TGTGCCATCCAGTCGGGGGGCTCAGAGACCCAGTACTTC. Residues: CAIQSGGSETQYF.

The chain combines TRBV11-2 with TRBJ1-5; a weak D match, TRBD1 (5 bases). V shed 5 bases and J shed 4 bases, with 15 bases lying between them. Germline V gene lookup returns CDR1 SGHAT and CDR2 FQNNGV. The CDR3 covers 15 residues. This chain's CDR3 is CASSPGRGRNQPQHF. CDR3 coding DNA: TGTGCCAGCAGCCCCGGGAGGGGCCGTAATCAGCCCCAGCATTTT.

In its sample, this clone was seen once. CDR3 amino acids: CASSSHHQFPNYEQYF. Written as DNA, the CDR3 is TGTGCCAGCAGCTCCCACCATCAGTTCCCGAACTACGAGCAGTACTTC. This chain links TRBV11-2 with TRBJ2-7, with D hard to call. Trimming took off 4 bases at V and 3 bases at J, with 19 bases between the two ends. CDR1 SGHAT and CDR2 FQNNGV come from the germline V gene. There are 16 residues in the CDR3.

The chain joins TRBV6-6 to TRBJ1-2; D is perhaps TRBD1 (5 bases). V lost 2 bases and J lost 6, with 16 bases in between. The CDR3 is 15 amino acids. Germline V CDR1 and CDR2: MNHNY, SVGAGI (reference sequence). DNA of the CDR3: TGTGCCAGCAGTTACCTGGAACGGGGGTGGGATGGCTACACCTTC. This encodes CASSYLERGWDGYTF.

CDR3 nucleotides: TGTGCCAGCAGTTACTCGAAAGGTCGGATTTTAGAAAAACTGTTTTTT. This translates into CASSYSKGRILEKLFF. The chain combines TRBV6-5 with TRBJ1-4, with no clear D. The ends were cut back, 0 bases at V and 8 bases at J, with 16 bases in the middle. There are 16 residues in the CDR3. CDR1 is MNHEY, CDR2 SVGAGI, per germline.

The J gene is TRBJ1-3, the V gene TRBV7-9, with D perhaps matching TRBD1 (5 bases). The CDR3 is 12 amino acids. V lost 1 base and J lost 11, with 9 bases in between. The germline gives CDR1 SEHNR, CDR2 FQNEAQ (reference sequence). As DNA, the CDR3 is TGTGCCAGCAGCTTAGAGGGACGCCCCATATATTTT. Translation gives CASSLEGRPIYF.

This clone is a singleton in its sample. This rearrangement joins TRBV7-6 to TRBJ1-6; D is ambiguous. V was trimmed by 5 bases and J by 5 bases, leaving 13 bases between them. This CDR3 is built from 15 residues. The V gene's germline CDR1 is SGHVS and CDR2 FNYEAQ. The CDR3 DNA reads TGTGCCAGCAGCCCCCTCAATGGGGATAATTCACCCCTCCACTTT. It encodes CASSPLNGDNSPLHF.

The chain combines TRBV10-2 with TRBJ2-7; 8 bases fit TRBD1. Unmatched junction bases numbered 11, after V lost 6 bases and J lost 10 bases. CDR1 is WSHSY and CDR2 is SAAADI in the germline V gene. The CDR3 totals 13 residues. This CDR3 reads CASRDPGGSTQYF. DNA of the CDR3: TGCGCCAGCAGAGATCCAGGGGGCTCTACCCAGTACTTC.

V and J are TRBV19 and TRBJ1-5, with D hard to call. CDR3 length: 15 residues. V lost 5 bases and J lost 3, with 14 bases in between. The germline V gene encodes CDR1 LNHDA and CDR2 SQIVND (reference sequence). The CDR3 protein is CASSLYRGPNQPQHF. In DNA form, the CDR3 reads TGTGCCAGTAGTCTGTATCGAGGTCCCAATCAGCCCCAGCATTTT.

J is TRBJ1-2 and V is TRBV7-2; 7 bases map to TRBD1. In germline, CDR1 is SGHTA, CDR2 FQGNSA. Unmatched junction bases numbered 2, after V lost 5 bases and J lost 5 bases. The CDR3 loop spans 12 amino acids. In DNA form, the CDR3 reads TGTGCCAGCAGCCTACAGGGGTATGGCTACACCTTC. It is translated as CASSLQGYGYTF.

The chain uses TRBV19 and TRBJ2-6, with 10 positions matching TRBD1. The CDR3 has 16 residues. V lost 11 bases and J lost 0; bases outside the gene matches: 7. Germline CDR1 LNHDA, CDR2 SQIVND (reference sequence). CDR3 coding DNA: TGTGCCGCCAGGGACAGGGGCCTCTCTGGGGCCAACGTCCTGACTTTC. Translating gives CAARDRGLSGANVLTF. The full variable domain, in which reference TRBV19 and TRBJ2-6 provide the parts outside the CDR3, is DGGITQSPKYLFRKEGQNVTLSCEQNLNHDAMYWYRQDPGQGLRLIYYSQIVNDFQKGDIAEGYSVSREKKESFPLTVTSAQKNPTAFYLCAARDRGLSGANVLTFGAGSRLTVL.

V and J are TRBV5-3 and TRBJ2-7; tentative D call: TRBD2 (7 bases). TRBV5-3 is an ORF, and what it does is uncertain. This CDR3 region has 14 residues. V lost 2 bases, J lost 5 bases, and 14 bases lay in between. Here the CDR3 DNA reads TGTGCCAGAAGCTTCCGGGGGGCCTACGACGAGCAGTACGTC. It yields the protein CARSFRGAYDEQYV.

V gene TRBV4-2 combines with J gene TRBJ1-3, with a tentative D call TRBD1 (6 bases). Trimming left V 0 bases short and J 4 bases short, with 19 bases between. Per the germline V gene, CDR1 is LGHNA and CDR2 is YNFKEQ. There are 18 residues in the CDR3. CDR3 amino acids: CASSQEYPLGGAGNTIYF. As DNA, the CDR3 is TGTGCCAGCAGCCAAGAATACCCGTTAGGGGGGGCAGGAAACACCATATATTTT.

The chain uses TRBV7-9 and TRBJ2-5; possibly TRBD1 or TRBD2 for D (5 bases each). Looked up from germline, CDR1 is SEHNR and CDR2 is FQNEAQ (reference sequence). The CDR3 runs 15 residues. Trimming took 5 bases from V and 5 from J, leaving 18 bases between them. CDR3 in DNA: TGTGCCAGCAGCCACGGTGGGACCCTCGGGGAGACCCAGTACTTC. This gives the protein CASSHGGTLGETQYF.

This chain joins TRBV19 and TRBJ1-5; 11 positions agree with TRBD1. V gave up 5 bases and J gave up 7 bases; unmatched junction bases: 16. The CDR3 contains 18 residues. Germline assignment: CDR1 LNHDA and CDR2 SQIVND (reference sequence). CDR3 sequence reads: CASSSRGGQGARGQPQHF. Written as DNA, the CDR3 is TGTGCCAGTAGTTCACGAGGCGGACAGGGGGCACGGGGGCAGCCCCAGCATTTT.

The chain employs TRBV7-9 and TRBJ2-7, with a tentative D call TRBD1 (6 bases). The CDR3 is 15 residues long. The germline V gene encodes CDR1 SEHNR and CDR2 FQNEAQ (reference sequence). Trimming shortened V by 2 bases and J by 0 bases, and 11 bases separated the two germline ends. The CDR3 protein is CASSLWGRSSYEQYF. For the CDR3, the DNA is TGTGCCAGCAGCTTATGGGGGCGTAGCTCCTACGAGCAGTACTTC.

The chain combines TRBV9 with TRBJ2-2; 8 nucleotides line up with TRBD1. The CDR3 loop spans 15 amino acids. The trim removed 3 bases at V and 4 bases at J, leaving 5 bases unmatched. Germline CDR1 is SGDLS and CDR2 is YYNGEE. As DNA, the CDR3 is TGTGCCAGCAGCGCCTCCGGGACAGGCACCGGGGAGCTGTTTTTT. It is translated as CASSASGTGTGELFF.

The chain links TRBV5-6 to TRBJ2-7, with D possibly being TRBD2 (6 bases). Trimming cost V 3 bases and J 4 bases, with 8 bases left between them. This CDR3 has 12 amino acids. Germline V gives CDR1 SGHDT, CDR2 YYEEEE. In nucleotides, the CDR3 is TGTGCCAGCAGCTCGGGGGTTTACGAGCAGTACGTC. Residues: CASSSGVYEQYV.

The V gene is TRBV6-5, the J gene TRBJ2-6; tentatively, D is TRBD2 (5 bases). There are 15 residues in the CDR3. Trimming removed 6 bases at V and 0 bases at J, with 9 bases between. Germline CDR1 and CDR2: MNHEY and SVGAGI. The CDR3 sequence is CASSLGSSGANVLTF. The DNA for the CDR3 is TGTGCCAGCAGCCTTGGGAGCTCTGGGGCCAACGTCCTGACTTTC.